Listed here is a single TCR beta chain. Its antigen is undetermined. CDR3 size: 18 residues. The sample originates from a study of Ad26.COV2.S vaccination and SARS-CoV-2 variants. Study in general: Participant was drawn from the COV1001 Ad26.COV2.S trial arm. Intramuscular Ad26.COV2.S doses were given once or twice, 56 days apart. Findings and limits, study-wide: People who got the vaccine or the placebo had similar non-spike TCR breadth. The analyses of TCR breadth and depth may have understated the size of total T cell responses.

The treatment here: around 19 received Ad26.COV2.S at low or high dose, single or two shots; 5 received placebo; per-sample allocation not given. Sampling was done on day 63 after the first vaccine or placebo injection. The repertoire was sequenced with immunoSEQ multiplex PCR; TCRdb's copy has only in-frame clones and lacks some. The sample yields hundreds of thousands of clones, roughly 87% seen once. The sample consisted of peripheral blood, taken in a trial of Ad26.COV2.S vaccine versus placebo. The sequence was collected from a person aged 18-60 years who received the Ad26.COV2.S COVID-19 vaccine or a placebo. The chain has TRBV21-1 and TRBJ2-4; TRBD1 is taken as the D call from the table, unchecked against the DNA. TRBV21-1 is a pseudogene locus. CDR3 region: CASRKEGAILLGKNIQYF. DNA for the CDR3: TGTGCCAGCAGGAAAGAGGGGGCGATTCTCTTAGGCAAAAACATTCAGTACTTC.